This passage covers 17 T cell receptor beta chains from one sample sequenced in a study of CXCR3-negative and CXCR3-positive naive CD8 T cells. Study conclusions and caveats: Greater hydrophobicity was found in TRB CDR3s of CXCR3-positive naive cells than of CXCR3-negative naive cells.

UMI-tagged TRB cDNA libraries were built via 5' RACE. From the 5' RACE reads, TCRdb lists one entry per CDR3 protein and no DNA. The table for this sample gives some 99,000 distinct CDR3 sequences. Their antigens are not known. Source material: naive CXCR3+ CD8+ T cells from blood. Stated subset: CD45RO-CCR7+CD27+CD95- naive CD8+ T cells expressing CXCR3 (TNR3+). Receptor source: a human donor in good health. Some clones in this sample may be carry-over from other donors' samples.

The J gene is TRBJ2-1, the V gene TRBV6-2 or TRBV6-3; no DNA is available, so the TRBD2 call from TCRdb remains unchecked. The CDR3 is 13 amino acids. The germline V gene has CDR1 MNHEY and CDR2 SVGEGT. CDR3 residues: CASSTSSGNEQFF.

The genes are TRBV29-1 and TRBJ2-2. This CDR3 region has 14 residues. Germline V lookup: CDR1 SQVTM, CDR2 ANQGSEA. The CDR3 here is CSVEDRVYTGELFF.

V is TRBV20-1 and J is TRBJ2-3; TCRdb names TRBD1, which stays unverified in the absence of DNA. CDR1 and CDR2 from the germline V gene are DFQATT and SNEGSKA (reference sequence). The CDR3 consists of 17 residues. This CDR3 reads CSARDRKGASDADTQYF.

V gene TRBV29-1 combines with J gene TRBJ1-2; the D gene TCRdb calls, TRBD1, cannot be checked with no DNA. The CDR3 runs 16 residues. Germline values: CDR1 SQVTM, CDR2 ANQGSEA. The chain's CDR3 is CSARVPGQEHQYGYTF.

J is TRBJ2-4 and V is TRBV21-1; TCRdb's D gene call, TRBD1, goes unchecked for lack of DNA. TRBV21-1 is designated a pseudogene. This CDR3 contains 15 residues. CDR3 in amino acids: CASSIRDNVGCIQYF.

The chain recombines TRBV19 with TRBJ2-2; TCRdb's assignment of TRBD1 cannot be checked, as there is no DNA. Germline CDR1 reads LNHDA; CDR2 reads SQIVND (reference sequence). The CDR3 is 16 residues long. The CDR3 reads CASQPATSGNTGELFF.

The rearrangement uses TRBV12-3 or TRBV12-4 and TRBJ2-1. The CDR3 has 11 residues. CDR3 region: CASSLAGSSVF.

The rearrangement joins TRBV27 to TRBJ2-1; checking the TCRdb D call of TRBD2 is not possible without DNA. The CDR3 extends over 14 amino acids. Germline values: CDR1 MNHEY, CDR2 SMNVEV (reference sequence). CDR3: CASRGIYRVSEQFF.

This sequence joins TRBV7-9 and TRBJ2-1; TCRdb indicates TRBD1, and absent DNA this call remains unverified. The length of the CDR3 is 16 residues. Germline V gene sequence: CDR1 SEHNR, CDR2 FQNEAQ (reference sequence). The CDR3 here is CASDTGDSARYNEQFF.

The chain combines TRBV4-3 with TRBJ2-7. This CDR3 region has 14 residues. In germline, CDR1 is LGHNA, CDR2 YSLEER. The CDR3 sequence is CASSQAGLSYEQYF.

The V gene is TRBV6-2 or TRBV6-3, the J gene TRBJ2-7; without DNA, the TCRdb call of TRBD2 cannot be checked. The CDR3 contains 17 residues. CDR1 is MNHEY, CDR2 SVGEGT, per germline. CDR3 in amino acids: CASSATGMSGGAYEQYF.

The rearrangement uses TRBV9 and TRBJ2-2; TCRdb picks TRBD1, but there is no DNA to check that call. In germline, CDR1 is SGDLS, CDR2 YYNGEE. There are 15 residues in the CDR3. CDR3: CASSGWDRGDGELFF. The entire variable domain, with the rest obtained from reference TRBV9 and TRBJ2-2, is as follows: DSGVTQTPKHLITATGQRVTLRCSPRSGDLSVYWYQQSLDQGLQFLIQYYNGEERAKGNILERFSAQQFPDLHSELNLSSLELGDSALYFCASSGWDRGDGELFFGEGSRLTVL.

The V gene is TRBV7-9, the J gene TRBJ2-7. The CDR3 extends over 14 amino acids. Germline assignment: CDR1 SEHNR and CDR2 FQNEAQ (reference sequence). The CDR3: CASSLQVATYEQYF.

The chain joins TRBV29-1 to TRBJ1-3; TCRdb's D call of TRBD1 is untestable without DNA. CDR3 length: 15 amino acids. The germline V gene encodes CDR1 SQVTM and CDR2 ANQGSEA. The CDR3 sequence is CSVERQGTAGNTIYF.

This chain links TRBV20-1 with TRBJ2-7; TCRdb names TRBD2, which stays unverified in the absence of DNA. The CDR3 contains 13 residues. From germline, CDR1 is DFQATT and CDR2 SNEGSKA (reference sequence). CDR3 sequence reads: CSAPSGSPYEQYF.

The gene calls are TRBV29-1 and TRBJ2-7. Germline lookup yields CDR1 SQVTM and CDR2 ANQGSEA. This CDR3 has 11 residues. The CDR3 reads CSVLKSYEQYF.

The V gene is TRBV7-9, the J gene TRBJ2-7; TCRdb's D call, TRBD1, is unchecked because there is no DNA. The V gene's germline CDR1 is SEHNR and CDR2 FQNEAQ (reference sequence). This CDR3 has 14 residues. The CDR3 loop is CASSSEGASREQYF.